This record concerns one TCR beta chain sequence. The sample originates from a study of OX40 agonist ivuxolimab in advanced cancers. J lost 3 bases, V lost 0 bases, and 7 bases had no gene match. The germline V gene has CDR1 LGHNA and CDR2 YNFKEQ. The length of the CDR3 is 16 residues. Generated by immunoSEQ multiplex PCR, the TCRdb table keeps only in-frame clones and is missing some. The table records tens of thousands of clones, over 75% of them present only once. This specimen consisted of CD4+ or CD8+ T cells sorted from blood, obtained in a trial of the OX40 agonist ivuxolimab. The sequence derives from an adult with an advanced solid tumor such as melanoma, head and neck, liver or kidney cancer. The rearrangement links TRBV4-2 to TRBJ2-7; TRBD2 matches at 8 bases. The chain's CDR3 is CASSQDPSGSYYEQYF. Written as DNA, the CDR3 is TGTGCCAGCAGCCAAGATCCTAGCGGGTCTTACTACGAGCAGTACTTC.